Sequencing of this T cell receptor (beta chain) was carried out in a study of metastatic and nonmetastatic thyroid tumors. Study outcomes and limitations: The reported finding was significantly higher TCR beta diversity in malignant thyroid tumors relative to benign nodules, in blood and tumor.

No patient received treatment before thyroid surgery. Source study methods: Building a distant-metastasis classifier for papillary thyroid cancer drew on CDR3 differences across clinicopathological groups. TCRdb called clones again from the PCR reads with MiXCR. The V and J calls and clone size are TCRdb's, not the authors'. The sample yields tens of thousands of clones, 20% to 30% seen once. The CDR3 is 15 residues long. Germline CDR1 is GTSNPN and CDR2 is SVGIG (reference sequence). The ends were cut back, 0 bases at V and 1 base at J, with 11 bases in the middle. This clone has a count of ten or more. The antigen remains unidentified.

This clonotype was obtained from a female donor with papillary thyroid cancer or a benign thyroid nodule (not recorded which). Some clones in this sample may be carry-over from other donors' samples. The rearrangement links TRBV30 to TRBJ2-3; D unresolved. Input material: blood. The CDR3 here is CAWSVGAARTDTQYF. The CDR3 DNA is TGTGCCTGGAGTGTAGGCGCTGCCCGCACAGATACGCAGTATTTT.